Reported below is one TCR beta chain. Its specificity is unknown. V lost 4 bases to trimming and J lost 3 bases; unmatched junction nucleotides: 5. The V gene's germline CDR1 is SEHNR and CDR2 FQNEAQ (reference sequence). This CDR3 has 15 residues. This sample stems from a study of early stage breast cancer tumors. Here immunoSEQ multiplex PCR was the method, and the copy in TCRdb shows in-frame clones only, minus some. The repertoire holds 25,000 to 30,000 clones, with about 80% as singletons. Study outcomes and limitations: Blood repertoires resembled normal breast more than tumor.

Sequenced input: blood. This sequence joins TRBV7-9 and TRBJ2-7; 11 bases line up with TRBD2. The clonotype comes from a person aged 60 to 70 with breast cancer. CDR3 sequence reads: CASSSYSGRGYEQYF. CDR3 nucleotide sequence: TGTGCCAGCAGCTCATATAGCGGGAGGGGCTACGAGCAGTACTTC.